The rows below give T cell receptor beta chains drawn from one sample of a study of blood T cell repertoires in COVID-19. Here immunoSEQ multiplex PCR was the method, and the copy in TCRdb shows in-frame clones only, minus some. The repertoire holds about 250,000 clones, with around 88% as singletons. Sequenced sample: peripheral blood. The source is a man at least 80 years old with acute or convalescent COVID-19. CDR3s include the opening cysteine and the closing phenylalanine or tryptophan. The D gene is left open where the match is weak. Size tells how often a clone was seen (once, few, many) or the class of an expanded clone, and some rows leave it out.

clone_size j_call d_call v_call cdr3_nt cdr3_aa
. TRBJ1-1 . TRBV2 TGTGCCAGCAGTGTCAGGGAGAACACTGAAGCTTTCTTT CASSVRENTEAFF
. TRBJ2-5 TRBD2 TRBV7-2 TGTGCCAGCAGCCTACTAGCGGGGGGGACGCAGGGAGAGACCCAGTACTTC CASSLLAGGTQGETQYF
. TRBJ1-1 . TRBV10-3 TGTGCCATCAGTGCCGGGTCCCCTGGATCTGAAGCTTTCTTT CAISAGSPGSEAFF
. TRBJ1-5 . TRBV28 TGTGCCAGCAGTTTAGTGGGCCTCAATCAGCCCCAGCATTTT CASSLVGLNQPQHF
. TRBJ2-3 TRBD2 TRBV27 TGTGCCAGCAGAGGGACTAGCGGGAGAGCGGATACGCAGTATTTT CASRGTSGRADTQYF
. TRBJ2-7 TRBD1 TRBV4-1 TGCGCCAGCAGCCAAATTACAGGGGCTACCTACGAGCAGTACTTC CASSQITGATYEQYF
few TRBJ2-2 TRBD1 TRBV29-1 TGCAGCGTAGGACAGGACGCGGGGGAGCTGTTTTTT CSVGQDAGELFF
. TRBJ1-3 . TRBV7-9 TGTGCCAGCAGCTTCCCACAGGCAAGCTCTGGAAACACCATATATTTT CASSFPQASSGNTIYF
. TRBJ1-6 . TRBV15 TGTGCCACCAGCAGAGGGGGAGCAGCCCTCCACTTT CATSRGGAALHF
. TRBJ1-3 . TRBV15 TGTGCCACCAGCTTAGGGGGGGAGGGAAACACCATATATTTT CATSLGGEGNTIYF
. TRBJ1-4 TRBD1 TRBV19 TGTGCCAGTAGTCCCCAGGGACAGGGGGCGCGTGGGGATGAAAAACTGTTTTTT CASSPQGQGARGDEKLFF
. TRBJ1-5 TRBD1 TRBV4-3 TGCGCCAGCAGCCAAGGTCAGGGGGAACAGCCCCAGCATTTT CASSQGQGEQPQHF
. TRBJ2-7 TRBD2 TRBV19 TGTGCCAGTAGTATCCTAGCGGGAGCCTACGAGCAGTACTTC CASSILAGAYEQYF
. TRBJ1-1 . TRBV7-2 TGTGCCAGCAGCTTAGCGGGCAGGCGCCCGAACACTGAAGCTTTCTTT CASSLAGRRPNTEAFF
. TRBJ2-7 TRBD2 TRBV3-1/TRBV3-2 TGTGCCAGCAGCCAAGGCGGACTAGCGGGGATCGAGCAGTACTTC CASSQGGLAGIEQYF
once TRBJ1-2 TRBD1 TRBV6-6 TGTGCCAGCAGTTACCCGCCGGACAGGGTTTTTTATGGCTACACCTTC CASSYPPDRVFYGYTF
. TRBJ1-6 . TRBV19 TGTGCCAGTACCATCGGGATGTCGGGCAATTCACCCCTCCACTTT CASTIGMSGNSPLHF
. TRBJ2-6 TRBD1 TRBV27 TGTGCCAGCAGAACCCTGGACAGGGGGCGTGGTTGGGCCAACGTCCTGACTTTC CASRTLDRGRGWANVLTF
once TRBJ2-7 TRBD1 TRBV9 TGTGCCAGCAGCGTAGCTCAGGACAGGGGGCAGGAGCAGTACTTC CASSVAQDRGQEQYF
. TRBJ1-1 . TRBV18 TGTGCCAGCTCACCACCGCAGGCCCCCCGGAACACTGAAGCTTTCTTT CASSPPQAPRNTEAFF
. TRBJ1-1 TRBD1 TRBV19 TGTGCCAGTACCTGGACAGGAGGATCGAACACTGAAGCTTTCTTT CASTWTGGSNTEAFF
. TRBJ1-1 . TRBV12-3/TRBV12-4 TGTGCCAGCAGTTTACAAGCCAACACTGAAGCTTTCTTT CASSLQANTEAFF
. TRBJ1-6 . TRBV9 TGTGCCAGCAGCGTAAGGGCCGGGGGGCAAAATTCACCCCTCCACTTT CASSVRAGGQNSPLHF
once TRBJ2-7 . TRBV27 TGTGCCAGCAGAGGGACATCCCATCTCTCCTACGAGCAGTACTTC CASRGTSHLSYEQYF
. TRBJ1-5 TRBD1 TRBV2 TGTGCCAGTATGGACAGGGCAGGTCGCGGCAATCAGCCCCAGCATTTT CASMDRAGRGNQPQHF
. TRBJ1-1 TRBD1 TRBV11-3 TGTGCCAGCAGCTTAGAAAAGGGACAGGGGGGCCAGAAGGACACTGAAGCTTTCTTT CASSLEKGQGGQKDTEAFF
. TRBJ1-2 TRBD1 TRBV18 TGTGCCAGCTCACCCTCGACAGGGAACTATGGCTACACCTTC CASSPSTGNYGYTF
many TRBJ1-1 . TRBV5-4 TGTGCCAGCAGCTTGGGGGGGGAGGAACTGAACACTGAAGCTTTCTTT CASSLGGEELNTEAFF
. TRBJ2-3 TRBD2 TRBV7-2 TGTGCCAGCTCCATAGCGGGAGCGGGAGATACGCAGTATTTT CASSIAGAGDTQYF
. TRBJ1-5 . TRBV4-1 TGCGCCAGCAGCCAAGTCCCCTACAGGGGCAATCAGCCCCAGCATTTT CASSQVPYRGNQPQHF
few TRBJ2-2 TRBD2 TRBV27 TGTGCCAGCAGTCCCCGCTGGACTAGCGTAGAGAACGGGGAGCTGTTTTTT CASSPRWTSVENGELFF
. TRBJ2-7 . TRBV7-2 TGTGCCAGCAGCTTTAATCGCGAGCAGTACTTC CASSFNREQYF
. TRBJ1-5 . TRBV7-3 TGTGCCAGCAGCGTCAACAGAGATCAGCCCCAGCATTTT CASSVNRDQPQHF
. TRBJ1-1 TRBD1 TRBV25-1 TGTGCCAGCAGTGCTCCCTTTGGACAGGGGGGTGAAGCTTTCTTT CASSAPFGQGGEAFF
. TRBJ2-1 . TRBV13 TGTGCCAGCAGCTTAACTAGCAGCAATGAGCAGTTCTTC CASSLTSSNEQFF
once TRBJ1-1 . TRBV12-3/TRBV12-4 TGTGCCAGCAGTTGGGGCATGAACACTGAAGCTTTCTTT CASSWGMNTEAFF
. TRBJ2-2 . TRBV6-5 TGTGCCAGCAGAATCCGAGGCGGGGAGCTGTTTTTT CASRIRGGELFF
. TRBJ2-7 . TRBV7-2 TGTGCCAGCAGCTCTCATCGGGACAACTCCTACGAGCAGTACTTC CASSSHRDNSYEQYF
once TRBJ1-1 . TRBV14 TGTGCCAGCAGCCAAGAGTTCAGGATCACTGAAGCTTTCTTT CASSQEFRITEAFF
. TRBJ2-1 TRBD2 TRBV18 TGTGCCAGCTCACCAATTGGAGGACTAGCGGGGCTCAATGAGCAGTTCTTC CASSPIGGLAGLNEQFF
. TRBJ1-5 . TRBV7-8 TGTGCCAGCAGTTATGCCGCGGGGGGCAATCAGCCCCAGCATTTT CASSYAAGGNQPQHF
once TRBJ1-5 TRBD1 TRBV5-5 TGTGCCAGCAGCGCCAGGACAGGGGGTAATCAGCCCCAGCATTTT CASSARTGGNQPQHF
. TRBJ2-6 . TRBV7-9 TGTGCCAGCAGCCCTCAGGGGGGTGGGGCCAACGTCCTGACTTTC CASSPQGGGANVLTF
. TRBJ2-3 . TRBV7-3 TGTGCCAGCAGCCCACGGGACACAAGCACAGATACGCAGTATTTT CASSPRDTSTDTQYF
. TRBJ2-2 . TRBV19 TGTGCCAGTAGTACCTTGGACTCGAACACCGGGGAGCTGTTTTTT CASSTLDSNTGELFF
. TRBJ2-7 TRBD1 TRBV27 TGTGCCAGCAGAAGGACAGGAACCTACGAGCAGTACTTC CASRRTGTYEQYF
. TRBJ2-3 . TRBV6-6 TGTGCCAGCAGTTACTCGACACAGCACACAGATACGCAGTATTTT CASSYSTQHTDTQYF
. TRBJ2-5 . TRBV5-1 TGCGCCAGCAGCTTACGGGAGACCCAGTACTTC CASSLRETQYF
. TRBJ2-1 TRBD1 TRBV6-6 TGTGCCAGCAGTTTCCAGGGGGCAGGGTCGAATGAGCAGTTCTTC CASSFQGAGSNEQFF
. TRBJ2-2 TRBD2 TRBV19 TGTGCCAGTACCAACCGGGGGGACGTCCCGAACACCGGGGAGCTGTTTTTT CASTNRGDVPNTGELFF
. TRBJ1-1 . TRBV19 TGTGCCAGTATCAGGGTGGGAATGAACACTGAAGCTTTCTTT CASIRVGMNTEAFF
. TRBJ2-1 . TRBV6-5 TGTGCCAGCAGTTTCAGTCGTAGTGGGGGGAATGAGCAGTTCTTC CASSFSRSGGNEQFF
. TRBJ2-7 . TRBV2 TGTGCCAGCAGTGCTGGCCACGAGCAGTACTTC CASSAGHEQYF
. TRBJ2-1 TRBD2 TRBV29-1 TGCAGCGTTGAAGGGGGGGGCAATGAGCAGTTCTTC CSVEGGGNEQFF
few TRBJ1-5 . TRBV21-1 TGTGCCAGCAGCAAAGCGACGAGACAGGGGGCTAACAATCAGCCCCAGCATTTT CASSKATRQGANNQPQHF
. TRBJ1-2 TRBD1 TRBV4-2 TGTGCCAGCAGCCGATCGGGCGGGACAGCAGCTAACTATGGCTACACCTTC CASSRSGGTAANYGYTF
. TRBJ2-2 . TRBV15 TGTGCCACCAGCAGGATACTAGGACAGACCGGGGAGCTGTTTTTT CATSRILGQTGELFF
. TRBJ2-3 TRBD2 TRBV6-1 TGTGCCAGCAGTGAAGGGGGAGGGGAAACAGATACGCAGTATTTT CASSEGGGETDTQYF
. TRBJ2-5 . TRBV11-2 TGTGCCAGCAGCTTAGATTCCCTAGAAACCCAGTACTTC CASSLDSLETQYF